Sequencing of this T cell receptor beta chain was carried out in a study of shared clonotypes between healthy human individuals. The data were produced by immunoSEQ multiplex PCR, yet TCRdb's version contains in-frame clones alone and is incomplete. The sample holds almost 700,000 clones; 92% are singletons and the top ten take 24%. A remark on this clone: No antigen is known for it.

CD8 cells classed as naive were CD45RO-negative and positively selected for CCR7, excluding terminally differentiated effector memory CD45RA+ cells. Donors had no recently reported acute infections or vaccinations and were HIV-negative. Points from the study as a whole: Non-shared clonotypes had lower generation probabilities than those shared by all four donors.

From germline, CDR1 is SGHAT and CDR2 FQNNGV. This CDR3 is 17 amino acids long. V gave up 1 base and J gave up 4 bases; unmatched junction bases: 6. The sequence was collected from a man between 25 and 39 years old in good health. Sequencing was done on a sample of naive CD8+ T cells sorted from blood. The chain uses TRBV11-2 and TRBJ2-1, with 11 positions matching TRBD2. DNA for the CDR3: TGTGCCAGCAGCTTAGTAGTGGGACTAGCGGATTACAATGAGCAGTTCTTC. This encodes CASSLVVGLADYNEQFF.